The present TCR beta chain was sequenced within a study of cytomegalovirus exposure and HLA in healthy donors. The wider study: Caucasian-associated ancestry cluster membership applied to around 80% of around 400 genotyped donors.

There are 14 residues in the CDR3. CDR1 is LNHNV, CDR2 YYDKDF, per germline (reference sequence). The germline V and J ends were trimmed by 7 bases and 0 bases, with 12 bases remaining between them. The PCR made use of 60 Vbeta and 13 Jbeta primers. Generated by immunoSEQ multiplex PCR, the TCRdb table keeps only in-frame clones and is missing some. Of 60,000 to 80,000 clones listed, less than 70% are singletons. Sequencing was performed on PBMCs. The origin of this receptor is a man aged 25 to 40 in good health and CMV-seronegative. The chain has TRBV15 and TRBJ1-1; no firm D call. CDR3 residues: CATIQRGLNTEAFF. The CDR3 DNA reads as TGTGCCACCATCCAGAGAGGCTTGAACACTGAAGCTTTCTTT.